What follows describes a single TCR beta chain. No antigen is known for it. No base quality values were provided; no much bigger clone lies one nucleotide off. Using the deep immunoSEQ assay, TCR CDR3 regions were amplified from genomic DNA by multiplex PCR. For each cell subset, the extracted genomic DNA was distributed evenly across all wells of several immunoSEQ 96-well plates, and each plate served as one replicate. For unsorted PBMC, 250 to 300 ng genomic DNA, equal to 25,000 to 35,000 T cell genomes, was loaded into each replicate PCR. Unsorted PBMC genomic DNA was sequenced across ten immunoSEQ deep assay plates. Purified libraries were quantified with a Qubit 3.0 fluorometer, sized on a Bioanalyzer 2100, and re-quantified with the KAPA Library Quantification kit. Every immunoSEQ 96-well plate was sequenced on a dedicated single-read 150-cycle Illumina NextSeq 550 flow cell. Under the source paper's analysis protocol: The immunoSEQ output contained only junctional sequences without quality scores, so filtering could not match that applied to full-length reads. To assign V/J genes and CDR3, sequences were annotated against IMGT germline references using PyIR, a Python wrapper for IgBLAST v1.9. Reads with weak V/J assignments (E-value above 1e-6), missing CDR3, stop codons, out-of-frame junctions, or ambiguous translated residues were removed. A V3J clonotype was defined by an identical inferred V gene, J gene, and CDR3 amino acid sequence. Percentage overlap between repertoires was computed as shared unique clonotypes divided by the size of the smaller repertoire. RTK rarefaction, the Chao1 estimator, and Recon v2.1 estimates of unobserved clonotypes were used to assess repertoire richness. TCRdb took this table from immuneACCESS and kept in-frame rearrangements with V and J called. Such tables lack part of the clones; where checked against another copy, unresolved V genes explain under half of the gap, and the rest is unexplained. V, J and clone size reflect that table, while D and trimming were determined from the DNA. The sample contains approximately 500,000 clones, 79% of them found a single time. In total, the top ten clones hold over 10% of the sample.

The donors were healthy, HIV-negative adults who had no recently reported acute infections or vaccinations. Every donor was a Caucasian adult residing in Nashville, Tennessee, USA. For unsorted samples, some 90 million PBMCs were counted, and genomic DNA was extracted using the QIAamp DNA Blood Mini kit. After blood collection by leukapheresis, PBMCs were isolated using Ficoll-Histopaque density gradient centrifugation and then cryopreserved in the vapor phase of liquid nitrogen. The data were obtained in a study of shared clonotypes between healthy human individuals (dated by TCRdb to 2018 to 2021). Background for the entire study: A couple of women and three men aged 18 to 49 years were included in the cohort. The study deeply sequenced blood TCR repertoires of about 5 healthy adults to estimate repertoire size and the extent of clonotype sharing between individuals. To increase sequencing depth and limit assay-specific biases, TCR repertoire library preparation and sequencing were carried out by different laboratories using diverse techniques. Leukapheresis yielded between about 0.94 and 9.5 billion PBMCs per donor.

Sequences LNHDA (CDR1) and SQIVND (CDR2) are obtained from the germline V gene (reference sequence). Trimming leaves V shorter by 5 bases and J shorter by 4 bases, with the junction holding 5 bases beyond the gene matches. The CDR3 goes from the cysteine to the phenylalanine over 14 residues. The read is trimmed to its CDR3 DNA, 42 bases read in frame from base 1. General findings and caveats noted by the study authors: Only blood was sampled, and tissue TCR repertoires likely differ from those in blood. The small number of donors limited the genetic and exposure-history diversity represented. Pairwise subsampling led to the expectation that sequencing depth would affect the degree of clonotype sharing among donors.

Source material: PBMCs. This sequence was found in a woman in her 40s in good health. Some clones in this sample may be carry-over from other donors' samples. The sequence links TRBV19 to TRBJ1-1; 9 middle bases align to TRBD1. In nucleotides, the sequence is TGTGCCAGTAGTTTGCCGGGACAGGGCACTGAAGCTTTCTTT. Translation gives CASSLPGQGTEAFF.